Sequencing of this TCR beta chain was carried out in a study of blood T cell repertoires in COVID-19. Overall study: The study drew acute and convalescent COVID-19 samples from the United States, Italy and Spain. T cells, B-cell-depleted T cells, or PBMCs provided the cDNA or gDNA that served as material.

Original handling: The authors estimated nucleated cell counts from reference gene primer amplification. TCRdb keeps only in-frame clones here, not all; method: immunoSEQ multiplex PCR. D and trimming come from the DNA, and the V and J calls and clone size come from that table. The sample shows 95,000 to 100,000 clones, roughly nine tenths of them seen only once. The CDR3 sequence is 15 residues long. V was shortened by 2 bases and J by 6 bases, with 14 bases between the two germline ends. Germline lookup yields CDR1 MNHNS and CDR2 SASEGT. The source material was peripheral blood. The sequence was collected from a middle-aged man with acute or convalescent COVID-19. The genes are TRBV6-1 and TRBJ1-5; the D gene is possibly TRBD1 (6 bases). The CDR3 loop reads CASSERQDQGQPQHF. CDR3 in DNA: TGTGCCAGCAGTGAAAGACAGGATCAGGGTCAGCCCCAGCATTTT.